The 30 T cell receptor beta chains in this list originate from one sample, sequenced in a study of T cells after yellow fever vaccination. TCRdb reprocessed the 5' RACE reads via MiXCR and lists one record per CDR3 protein. Found here are hundreds of thousands of distinct CDR3 sequences, about a fifth of them singletons; the top ten hold about 16%. The specimen was PBMCs, collected about 20 days after the first yellow fever vaccination. All receptors derive from a man aged 18-30 years who received the YFV17D yellow fever vaccine.

The chain is built from TRBV9 and TRBJ2-2, with TRBD1 matching 9 bases. The CDR3 covers 18 residues. V gave up 4 bases and J gave up 2 bases; unmatched junction bases: 12. Germline assignment: CDR1 SGDLS and CDR2 YYNGEE. The CDR3 reads CASSIRTGERINTGELFF. CDR3 coding DNA: TGTGCCAGCAGCATCCGGACAGGGGAGCGGATTAACACCGGGGAGCTGTTTTTT.

This clonotype was seen a handful of times. V gene TRBV2 combines with J gene TRBJ2-7, with a weak D call TRBD2 (5 bases). Deletions cut 1 base from V and 1 base from J, with 11 bases between. CDR1 is SNHLY and CDR2 is FYNNEI in the germline V gene. The CDR3 covers 15 residues. The CDR3 reads CASSEVNRGSYEQYV. Written as DNA, the CDR3 is TGTGCCAGCAGTGAAGTGAATCGCGGGTCCTACGAGCAGTACGTC.

The rearrangement links TRBV6-5 to TRBJ2-3; 9 nucleotides match TRBD1. The CDR3 has 15 residues. V lost 2 bases, J lost 3 bases, and 3 bases stayed unmatched. Looked up from germline, CDR1 is MNHEY and CDR2 is SVGAGI. CDR3 DNA sequence: TGTGCCAGCAGTTACGGGACAGGGAGAACAGATACGCAGTATTTT. Protein sequence: CASSYGTGRTDTQYF.

This clonotype occurred many times. CDR3 sequence reads: CASSGANEKLFF. The CDR3 DNA is TGTGCCAGCAGTGGTGCTAATGAAAAACTGTTTTTT. The J gene is TRBJ1-4, the V gene TRBV2; D unresolved. The CDR3 extends over 12 amino acids. Germline V gene sequence: CDR1 SNHLY, CDR2 FYNNEI. Trimming took 4 bases from V and 3 from J, leaving 3 bases between them.

This clonotype was observed a few times. This chain connects TRBV11-2 to TRBJ1-2; TRBD1 matches at 7 bases. With 6 bases clipped from V and 7 bases from J, the junction kept 11 bases outside the gene matches. Looked up from germline, CDR1 is SGHAT and CDR2 is FQNNGV. The CDR3 is made up of 14 amino acids. CDR3 sequence reads: CASRQIRGAGGYTF. The DNA of the CDR3 is TGTGCCAGCAGGCAGATCAGGGGGGCGGGTGGCTACACCTTC.

Only a few counts were recorded for this clonotype. This chain connects TRBV7-2 to TRBJ1-4; 7 positions match TRBD1. From germline, CDR1 is SGHTA and CDR2 FQGNSA. Losses at the gene ends were 4 bases for V and 5 bases for J; bases not matched to a gene: 4. The CDR3 spans 14 residues. The DNA for the CDR3 is TGTGCCAGCAGCTCGGGCAGGGGGAATGAAAAACTGTTTTTT. It yields the protein CASSSGRGNEKLFF.

This chain connects TRBV25-1 to TRBJ1-1; D is uncertain. Germline V gene lookup returns CDR1 MGHDK and CDR2 SYGVNS. V was clipped by 1 base and J by 5 bases, with 8 bases between them. This CDR3 is 13 amino acids long. The CDR3 nucleotides are TGTGCCAGCAGTGAATGGGTAGGTACTGAAGCTTTCTTT. Translated: CASSEWVGTEAFF.

This clonotype was counted between two and nine times. The rearrangement joins TRBV6-2 or TRBV6-3 to TRBJ2-6; tentative D call: TRBD1 (7 bases). Per the germline V gene, CDR1 is MNHEY and CDR2 is SVGEGT. This CDR3 has 15 residues. V shed 8 bases and J shed 2 bases, with 13 bases lying between them. Here the CDR3 reads CASEGRGAGANVLTF. For the CDR3, the DNA is TGTGCCAGCGAAGGCAGGGGGGCTGGGGCCAACGTCCTGACTTTC.

This clonotype was picked up a small number of times. The chain links TRBV21-1 to TRBJ1-2; TRBD1 was called by the table and not checked on the DNA. TRBV21-1 has pseudogene status. CDR3 length equals 12 residues. Here the CDR3 reads CASSKARGLYTF. CDR3 nucleotides: TGTGCCAGCAGCAAAGCGCGGGGGCTCTACACCTTC.

This clonotype has more than one count but fewer than ten. The chain couples TRBV27 to TRBJ2-7; 7 bases align to TRBD2. CDR3 length: 14 amino acids. V was pared by 1 base and J by 1 base, with 1 base of the junction left unmatched. Germline CDR1 and CDR2: MNHEY and SMNVEV (reference sequence). CDR3: CASSLYGRSYEQYV. CDR3 bases: TGTGCCAGCAGTTTATACGGGAGGTCCTACGAGCAGTACGTC.

The chain combines TRBV4-3 with TRBJ2-1; D is undetermined. The germline CDR1 and CDR2 sequences are LGHNA and YSLEER. V was shortened by 0 bases and J by 9 bases, with 12 bases between the two germline ends. This CDR3 has 14 residues. CDR3 in DNA: TGCGCCAGCAGCCAAGAGCCGTTTCCTCCTGAGCAGTTCTTC. Translated, it gives CASSQEPFPPEQFF.

This clonotype has only a few counts. The chain uses TRBV4-2 and TRBJ2-2; 9 bases line up with TRBD2. Germline lookup yields CDR1 LGHNA and CDR2 YNFKEQ. The CDR3 is made up of 17 amino acids. The trim removed 0 bases at V and 3 bases at J, leaving 5 bases unmatched. Written as DNA, the CDR3 is TGTGCCAGCAGCCAAGATAGTAGCGGGGGCCACACCGGGGAGCTGTTTTTT. Its protein product is CASSQDSSGGHTGELFF.

The chain has TRBV20-1 and TRBJ2-1; TRBD1 might be the D (5 bases). Per germline, CDR1 DFQATT and CDR2 SNEGSKA (reference sequence). Deletions cut 2 bases from V and 4 bases from J, with 18 bases between. The CDR3 has 16 amino acids. The DNA of the CDR3 is TGCAGTGCTAGATCTACAGGTCTCTCCGGATACAATGAGCAGTTCTTC. The encoded protein is CSARSTGLSGYNEQFF.

This clonotype came up a few times. The chain uses TRBV30 and TRBJ2-5; D unclear. The germline CDR1 and CDR2 sequences are GTSNPN and SVGIG (reference sequence). CDR3 size: 16 residues. V was cut by 0 bases and J by 1 base, with 15 bases left in between. This CDR3 reads CAWSVGAGSVQETQYF. The CDR3, as DNA: TGTGCCTGGAGTGTAGGAGCAGGCTCTGTCCAAGAGACCCAGTACTTC.

This clonotype was observed a single time. The chain employs TRBV29-1 and TRBJ1-2; D call uncertain. Germline CDR1 and CDR2: SQVTM and ANQGSEA. Trimming left V 7 bases short and J 2 bases short, with 8 bases between. CDR3 length: 11 amino acids. The CDR3 nucleotides read TGCAGCGAACAGACCAACTATGGCTACACCTTC. Its translation is CSEQTNYGYTF.

This clonotype was recorded a few times. The chain employs TRBV7-6 and TRBJ1-1; D remains ambiguous. The germline gives CDR1 SGHVS, CDR2 FNYEAQ. V was clipped by 2 bases and J by 3 bases, with 19 bases between them. This CDR3 has 17 amino acids. CDR3 in DNA: TGTGCCAGCAGCTTACTTGGGATGGGTCGAATGTACACTGAAGCTTTCTTT. Translation: CASSLLGMGRMYTEAFF.

This clonotype was counted a few times. The chain joins TRBV19 to TRBJ2-1; 7 nucleotides line up with TRBD2. J lost 4 bases, V lost 3 bases, and 9 bases had no gene match. This CDR3 is 16 amino acids long. Germline assignment: CDR1 LNHDA and CDR2 SQIVND (reference sequence). The CDR3, as DNA: TGTGCCAGTAGTATCTCGGGGGGTTTAACTTACAATGAGCAGTTCTTC. It specifies CASSISGGLTYNEQFF.

The V gene is TRBV5-1, the J gene TRBJ2-5; possibly TRBD2 for D (6 bases). Germline V lookup: CDR1 SGHRS, CDR2 YFSETQ. The CDR3 loop spans 15 amino acids. Between the trimmed V and J ends, which lost 4 bases and 2 bases, there was a span of 15 bases. Here the CDR3 reads CASSLGTALQETQYF. DNA for the CDR3: TGCGCCAGCAGCCTCGGGACTGCCCTACAAGAGACCCAGTACTTC. The full variable domain, its missing parts supplied by reference TRBV5-1 and TRBJ2-5, is KAGVTQTPRYLIKTRGQQVTLSCSPISGHRSVSWYQQTPGQGLQFLFEYFSETQRNKGNFPGRFSGRQFSNSRSEMNVSTLELGDSALYLCASSLGTALQETQYFGPGTRLLVL.

The table lists this clonotype with a count of one. The chain couples TRBV20-1 to TRBJ2-3, with a possible D match to TRBD2 (6 bases). Per the germline V gene, CDR1 is DFQATT and CDR2 is SNEGSKA (reference sequence). The CDR3 totals 14 residues. The ends were cut back, 5 bases at V and 0 bases at J, with 12 bases in the middle. The CDR3 spells CSALRGFSTDTQYF. Here the CDR3 DNA reads TGCAGTGCTCTCCGGGGGTTCAGCACAGATACGCAGTATTTT.

The V and J genes are TRBV24-1 and TRBJ1-2; D unresolved. Germline-derived CDR1 and CDR2 are KGHDR and SFDVKD. The CDR3 extends over 14 amino acids. Trimming took 4 bases from V and 5 from J, leaving 13 bases between them. CDR3 sequence reads: CATSEGPGLYGYTF. CDR3 nucleotide sequence: TGTGCCACCAGTGAAGGCCCGGGATTGTATGGCTACACCTTC.

This clonotype has just a few counts. CDR3 DNA: TGTGCCAGCAGCGTAGCTCCGGATAACCGGGAGACCCAGTACTTC. Its protein is CASSVAPDNRETQYF. The chain has TRBV9 and TRBJ2-5; D call uncertain. This CDR3 is built from 15 residues. Germline loops: CDR1 SGDLS, CDR2 YYNGEE. V lost 0 bases to trimming and J lost 5 bases, with 14 bases between them. The entire variable domain, with the rest obtained from reference TRBV9 and TRBJ2-5, is as follows: DSGVTQTPKHLITATGQRVTLRCSPRSGDLSVYWYQQSLDQGLQFLIQYYNGEERAKGNILERFSAQQFPDLHSELNLSSLELGDSALYFCASSVAPDNRETQYFGPGTRLLVL.

The chain has TRBV5-4 and TRBJ1-3; the D is unclear. Trimming removed 5 bases at V and 0 bases at J, with 15 bases between. The CDR3 runs 16 residues. The germline gives CDR1 SGHNT, CDR2 YYREEE (reference sequence). CDR3 sequence: CASSTGQTNSGNTIYF. In DNA, the CDR3 is TGTGCCAGCAGTACGGGTCAGACGAACTCTGGAAACACCATATATTTT.

J is TRBJ1-5 and V is TRBV3-1; 7 bases fit TRBD1. This CDR3 spans 15 amino acids. J gave up 6 bases and V 1 base, and 6 bases lay outside the gene matches. Germline V gene sequence: CDR1 LGHDT, CDR2 YNNKEL (reference sequence). The CDR3 bases are TGTGCCAGCAGCCAAGTCCAGGGGGAAGGTCAGCCCCAGCATTTT. It specifies CASSQVQGEGQPQHF.

This clonotype was recorded a few times. V is TRBV20-1 and J is TRBJ2-2, with TRBD1 matching 7 bases. Trimming cost V 5 bases and J 2 bases; bases outside gene matches: 5. CDR3 length: 14 residues. From germline, CDR1 is DFQATT and CDR2 SNEGSKA (reference sequence). CDR3 sequence reads: CSADGTDNTGELFF. CDR3 nucleotide sequence: TGCAGTGCTGATGGGACAGATAACACCGGGGAGCTGTTTTTT.

This clonotype was counted between two and nine times. The chain joins TRBV4-3 to TRBJ2-6, with D hard to call. This CDR3 is 16 amino acids long. The germline V gene has CDR1 LGHNA and CDR2 YSLEER. Trimming removed 0 bases from V and 0 bases from J, with 6 bases in between. The CDR3 bases are TGCGCCAGCAGCCAAGAGAGTAGCTCTGGGGCCAACGTCCTGACTTTC. Its protein is CASSQESSSGANVLTF.

V gene TRBV5-1 combines with J gene TRBJ2-5; a weak D match, TRBD2 (5 bases). Germline V gene lookup returns CDR1 SGHRS and CDR2 YFSETQ. CDR3 length equals 15 residues. V was shortened by 3 bases and J by 2 bases, with 14 bases between the two germline ends. The CDR3 DNA sequence: TGCGCCAGCAGCTCCCCTAGGACTCGACAAGAGACCCAGTACTTC. Its protein product is CASSSPRTRQETQYF.

This chain connects TRBV5-1 to TRBJ1-2; 7 nucleotides match TRBD1. V dropped 0 bases and J dropped 4; count of bases not matched to a gene: 6. Germline CDR1 SGHRS, CDR2 YFSETQ. The CDR3 covers 15 residues. For the CDR3, the DNA is TGCGCCAGCAGCTTGGGGGACAGAGAAATCTATGGCTACACCTTC. Translated: CASSLGDREIYGYTF.

This rearrangement joins TRBV7-3 to TRBJ2-3; no clear D. There are 11 residues in the CDR3. Germline V lookup: CDR1 SGHTA, CDR2 FQGTGA. V was trimmed by 3 bases and J by 7 bases, leaving 5 bases between them. CDR3 in amino acids: CASSLENTQYF. The CDR3 DNA follows: TGTGCCAGCAGCTTGGAGAATACGCAGTATTTT.

The V call is TRBV7-9, the J call TRBJ2-7, with D perhaps matching TRBD2 (6 bases). The germline V gene has CDR1 SEHNR and CDR2 FQNEAQ (reference sequence). This CDR3 has 13 amino acids. Trimming removed 4 bases at V and 2 bases at J, with 9 bases between. The chain's CDR3 is CASSSGVTYEQYV. The CDR3 DNA follows: TGTGCCAGCAGCTCGGGAGTTACCTACGAGCAGTACGTC.

The J gene is TRBJ2-5, the V gene TRBV20-1; TRBD2 aligns across 12 bases. The CDR3 length is 16 residues. Per germline, CDR1 DFQATT and CDR2 SNEGSKA (reference sequence). Losses at the gene ends were 2 bases for V and 5 bases for J; bases not matched to a gene: 9. The CDR3 is CSARHGLAGPMETQYF. The CDR3 region has the DNA TGCAGTGCTAGACACGGACTAGCGGGGCCCATGGAGACCCAGTACTTC.